The clone carrying this T cell receptor beta chain appeared a few times. The sample comes from a study of blood T cell repertoires in COVID-19. Overall study: Collection of acute and convalescent COVID-19 samples took place in the United States, Italy and Spain.

TCRdb keeps only in-frame clones here, not all; method: immunoSEQ multiplex PCR. The sample includes 20,000 or so clones, around 82% of them seen just once. The V end lost 3 bases, the J end lost 0 bases, and 15 bases lay between the germline ends. CDR3 size: 16 residues. Germline CDR1 reads SGHRS; CDR2 reads YFSETQ. This TCR was recovered from a man aged 35 to 55 with active or convalescent COVID-19. Sample: peripheral blood. This rearrangement joins TRBV5-1 to TRBJ1-2, with a weak D call TRBD1 (5 bases). The CDR3 loop reads CASSSTVSTANYGYTF. The CDR3 DNA reads as TGCGCCAGCAGCTCGACGGTTTCGACAGCTAACTATGGCTACACCTTC.